This is a list of T cell receptor beta chains from one sample in a study of blood T cells in healthy people across ages. TCRdb processed the 5' RACE reads anew with MiXCR; each CDR3 protein has one entry. The table has 650,000 to 900,000 distinct CDR3 sequences, under 80% seen once. The source material was blood. The receptors come from a man aged 30 to 45 in good health. The CDR3 runs from the conserved cysteine through the conserved F or W. The D gene is left open where the match is weak. Clone sizes are given selectively: once, few, many, or a class where the clone is expanded.

D gene | CDR3 length | J gene | V gene | clone size | CDR3 protein | CDR3 DNA
. | 13 | TRBJ1-1 | TRBV12-3/TRBV12-4 | . | CASRPTRGSGAFF | TGTGCCAGCAGGCCCACCCGAGGAAGTGGAGCTTTCTTT
TRBD2 | 15 | TRBJ2-5 | TRBV9 | . | CASSAVSGGQETQYF | TGTGCCAGCAGCGCCGTTAGCGGGGGGCAAGAGACCCAGTACTTC
. | 16 | TRBJ2-7 | TRBV5-1 | . | CASSLAFTSSSYEQYF | TGCGCCAGCAGCTTGGCCTTTACTTCTAGCTCCTACGAGCAGTACTTC
. | 13 | TRBJ1-5 | TRBV29-1 | . | CSVKLGLGQPQHF | TGCAGCGTTAAATTGGGGCTAGGGCAGCCCCAGCATTTT
. | 12 | TRBJ2-4 | TRBV12-3/TRBV12-4 | few | CASSWGDRVQYF | TGTGCCAGCAGTTGGGGCGATCGGGTTCAGTACTTC
. | 12 | TRBJ2-2 | TRBV25-1 | few | CASRSGPGELFF | TGTGCCAGCAGGTCGGGCCCCGGGGAGCTGTTTTTT
. | 15 | TRBJ2-7 | TRBV12-3/TRBV12-4 | few | CASSLGAAPSYEQYF | TGTGCCAGCAGTTTAGGGGCTGCACCCTCCTACGAGCAGTACTTC
TRBD1 | 16 | TRBJ2-1 | TRBV7-3 | . | CASSFMRQGRYNEQFF | TGTGCCAGCAGCTTTATGAGACAGGGGCGATACAATGAGCAGTTCTTC
. | 12 | TRBJ2-3 | TRBV7-2 | . | CASSFFSDTQYF | TGTGCCAGCAGCTTCTTCTCCGATACGCAGTATTTT
. | 12 | TRBJ2-4 | TRBV20-1 | . | CSARALGTRGYF | TGCAGTGCTAGAGCCCTAGGGACACGTGGGTACTTC
TRBD2 | 15 | TRBJ2-3 | TRBV7-8 | . | CASKAGGRSTDTQYF | TGTGCCAGCAAAGCGGGGGGCCGAAGCACAGATACGCAGTATTTT
TRBD1 | 15 | TRBJ2-1 | TRBV4-3 | . | CASSQGDSLRYEQFF | TGCGCCAGCAGCCAAGGGGACAGTCTCCGATATGAGCAGTTCTTC
. | 15 | TRBJ2-1 | TRBV12-5 | few | CASGLAGFNGNEQFF | TGTGCTAGTGGTTTGGCAGGGTTTAATGGCAATGAGCAGTTCTTC
. | 13 | TRBJ2-1 | TRBV20-1 | . | CSARGGGDREQFF | TGCAGTGCTAGGGGAGGTGGGGATCGGGAGCAGTTCTTC
. | 15 | TRBJ2-5 | TRBV7-2 | few | CASSLAPGAQETQYF | TGTGCCAGCAGCTTAGCGCCGGGGGCTCAGGAGACCCAGTACTTC
. | 14 | TRBJ2-5 | TRBV20-1 | . | CSASMTGLGETQYF | TGCAGTGCCAGTATGACAGGACTGGGAGAGACCCAGTACTTC
. | 13 | TRBJ2-5 | TRBV29-1 | . | CSVMPGNRETQYF | TGCAGCGTGATGCCAGGGAACAGGGAGACCCAGTACTTC
. | 14 | TRBJ1-5 | TRBV25-1 | . | CASSPTGTHQPQHF | TGTGCCAGCAGTCCTACAGGGACCCATCAGCCCCAGCATTTT
. | 11 | TRBJ1-2 | TRBV29-1 | . | CSDDSSYGYTF | TGCAGCGATGACAGTAGCTATGGCTACACCTTC
. | 12 | TRBJ2-1 | TRBV27 | . | CASSFWGQEQFF | TGTGCCAGCAGTTTTTGGGGGCAGGAGCAGTTCTTC
TRBD2 | 15 | TRBJ2-1 | TRBV6-5 | . | CASSYSRLAGREQFF | TGTGCCAGCAGTTACTCTCGGCTAGCGGGGCGAGAGCAGTTCTTC
. | 15 | TRBJ2-7 | TRBV6-2/TRBV6-3 | once | CASSYGLDSFDEQYF | TGTGCCAGCAGTTACGGTCTGGACAGCTTTGACGAGCAGTACTTC
. | 13 | TRBJ2-7 | TRBV25-1 | . | CASTNRVGYEQYF | TGTGCCAGCACGAACAGGGTAGGGTACGAGCAGTACTTC
. | 12 | TRBJ1-2 | TRBV28 | few | CATLDTYYGYTF | TGTGCCACCTTGGACACCTACTATGGCTACACCTTC
. | 16 | TRBJ2-5 | TRBV4-2 | many | CASSPTSRGYQETQYF | TGTGCCAGCAGCCCTACCTCGCGGGGCTACCAAGAGACCCAGTACTTC
TRBD1 | 13 | TRBJ2-7 | TRBV12-3/TRBV12-4 | few | CASSPRQGPEQYF | TGTGCCAGCAGTCCCCGACAGGGGCCCGAGCAGTACTTC
. | 13 | TRBJ2-7 | TRBV6-2/TRBV6-3 | few | CASSSSGDYEQYF | TGTGCCAGCAGTTCCTCAGGGGACTACGAGCAGTACTTC